These T cell receptor beta chains were read from a single sample in a study of blood T cell repertoires in COVID-19. The repertoire was sequenced with immunoSEQ multiplex PCR; TCRdb's copy has only in-frame clones and lacks some. The table lists nearly 35,000 clones, roughly 93% of them singletons. The specimen was peripheral blood. Receptors were obtained from a human donor in a cohort sampled during active COVID-19. The CDR3 runs from the conserved cysteine through the conserved F or W. Each record gives: clone size, V gene, J gene, CDR3 length, D gene, CDR3 protein, CDR3 DNA. D genes are given only for firm matches. For some rows the clone size is stated as once, few or many, or as a class when expanded; others skip it.

>.|TRBV9|TRBJ2-3|16|TRBD1
CASSVDEDRVGDTQYF
TGTGCCAGCAGCGTAGATGAGGACAGGGTTGGAGATACGCAGTATTTT
>.|TRBV19|TRBJ1-4|15|.
CASTAKGLANEKLFF
TGTGCCAGTACCGCAAAGGGGCTCGCTAATGAAAAACTGTTTTTT
>.|TRBV6-6|TRBJ2-7|16|TRBD1
CASSYSRQGISYEQYF
TGTGCCAGCAGTTACTCTCGACAGGGGATTTCCTACGAGCAGTACTTC
>few|TRBV7-3|TRBJ2-1|15|TRBD1
CASRGQASSYNEQFF
TGTGCCAGCAGGGGACAGGCTAGCTCCTACAATGAGCAGTTCTTC
>.|TRBV24-1|TRBJ1-6|13|TRBD1
CATSGGQGSPLHF
TGTGCCACCAGTGGCGGACAGGGTTCACCCCTCCACTTT
>.|TRBV7-8|TRBJ2-7|13|.
CASSSLGSYEQYF
TGTGCCAGCAGCTCCCTAGGGAGTTACGAGCAGTACTTC
>.|TRBV7-9|TRBJ2-3|16|TRBD2
CASRLTRLAGADTQYF
TGTGCCAGCAGACTCACCCGACTAGCGGGAGCGGATACGCAGTATTTT
>.|TRBV5-1|TRBJ2-7|13|TRBD1
CASTPDRAYEQYF
TGCGCCAGCACCCCGGACAGGGCTTACGAGCAGTACTTC
>.|TRBV29-1|TRBJ1-1|17|.
CSVESVGVVVMNTEAFF
TGCAGCGTTGAAAGTGTCGGGGTCGTTGTAATGAACACTGAAGCTTTCTTT
>.|TRBV9|TRBJ2-5|17|TRBD2
CASSVASAGGLQETQYF
TGTGCCAGCAGCGTAGCGTCCGCGGGAGGGCTTCAAGAGACCCAGTACTTC
>.|TRBV4-2|TRBJ1-5|16|TRBD1
CASSQGTGGGWQPQHF
TGTGCCAGCAGCCAAGGGACAGGGGGTGGTTGGCAGCCCCAGCATTTT
>.|TRBV28|TRBJ2-2|15|TRBD1
CASSSGQGRDGELFF
TGTGCCAGCAGTTCCGGACAGGGAAGGGACGGGGAGCTGTTTTTT
>.|TRBV5-5|TRBJ2-3|15|.
CASSPPPGSTDTQYF
TGTGCCAGCAGCCCCCCCCCAGGGAGCACAGATACGCAGTATTTT
>once|TRBV5-1|TRBJ1-1|18|TRBD1
CASSRGLRQGTMNTEAFF
TGCGCCAGCAGCAGAGGCTTGAGACAGGGAACGATGAACACTGAAGCTTTCTTT
>.|TRBV19|TRBJ2-1|16|.
CASSMLASKSYNEQFF
TGTGCCAGTAGTATGTTAGCGTCGAAGTCCTACAATGAGCAGTTCTTC
>.|TRBV5-5|TRBJ1-2|15|.
CASSLSGVGDYGYTF
TGTGCCAGCAGCTTATCAGGGGTGGGGGACTATGGCTACACCTTC
>few|TRBV27|TRBJ2-7|13|TRBD2
CASSLRERYEQYF
TGTGCCAGCAGTCTGCGGGAGCGGTACGAGCAGTACTTC
>.|TRBV24-1|TRBJ1-1|14|.
CATSDRRRTTEAFF
TGTGCCACCAGTGATCGAAGGAGAACCACTGAAGCTTTCTTT
>.|TRBV5-4|TRBJ1-2|16|.
CASTSLSQGGIYGYTF
TGTGCCAGCACCTCGTTGTCCCAGGGTGGGATCTATGGCTACACCTTC